This T cell receptor (beta chain) was sequenced during a study of blood T cell repertoires in COVID-19. The assay was immunoSEQ multiplex PCR, and TCRdb's table has in-frame clones only and misses some. In the table there are fewer than 350,000 clones, approximately 90% of which are singletons. This clone was seen a handful of times. CDR3 size: 15 residues. V trimming: 4 bases; J trimming: 5 bases; junction bases outside the gene matches: 7. Germline V gene lookup returns CDR1 KGHDR and CDR2 SFDVKD. The sample comprised PBMCs or T cells enriched from blood (not recorded which). The receptor's source is a woman in her 40s with acute COVID-19. The chain links TRBV24-1 to TRBJ2-3; 8 bases fit TRBD1. The CDR3 DNA reads as TGTGCCACCAGTGACCGACAGGGGCCAGGAGATACGCAGTATTTT. Translated, it gives CATSDRQGPGDTQYF.